These 20 T cell receptor beta chains originate from one sample sequenced in a study of human versus mouse CDR3 diversity and MHC coevolution. Method: immunoSEQ multiplex PCR; TCRdb's copy keeps in-frame clones and lacks some. This sample has over 60,000 clones; 85% to 95% occur once, and the top ten carry approximately 0.15%. The sequencing sample was made of naive CD4+ T cells from blood. Subset given: CD45RO-negative CD62L-positive naive CD4 T cells. These receptors were taken from a person between 30 and 69 years old in good health.

J is TRBJ2-5 and V is TRBV5-1; no firm D call. This CDR3 is 13 amino acids long. Germline CDR1 SGHRS, CDR2 YFSETQ. Trimming removed 1 base at V and 5 bases at J, with 9 bases between. Written as DNA, the CDR3 is TGCGCCAGCAGCTTGTATGGGCAGGAGACCCAGTACTTC. Its protein product is CASSLYGQETQYF.

This clone was detected only once. The chain couples TRBV19 to TRBJ2-2; 10 bases are shared with TRBD2. CDR3 size: 18 residues. Looked up from germline, CDR1 is LNHDA and CDR2 is SQIVND (reference sequence). After removal of 7 bases from V and 1 base from J, the junction contained 12 bases not matched to a gene. CDR3 region: CASKSGRANPRNTGELFF. Here the CDR3 DNA reads TGTGCCAGTAAAAGCGGGAGGGCCAACCCGAGGAACACCGGGGAGCTGTTTTTT.

The chain combines TRBV27 with TRBJ2-1; 10 bases fit TRBD2. The CDR3 length is 14 residues. The junction had 5 bases not matched to a gene; V was cut back by 3 bases and J by 9 bases. Looked up from germline, CDR1 is MNHEY and CDR2 is SMNVEV (reference sequence). In DNA form, the CDR3 reads TGTGCCAGCAGTTTGCCTAGCGGGAGTACTGAGCAGTTCTTC. This gives the protein CASSLPSGSTEQFF.

CDR3 loop: CAWSPGRATEAFF. Here the CDR3 DNA reads TGTGCCTGGAGTCCGGGCAGGGCGACTGAAGCTTTCTTT. The chain couples TRBV30 to TRBJ1-1; weak D call: TRBD1 (5 bases). Germline V lookup: CDR1 GTSNPN, CDR2 SVGIG (reference sequence). The length of the CDR3 is 13 residues. Between the trimmed V and J ends, which lost 2 bases and 5 bases, there was a span of 12 bases.

In regard to this clone: Additional DNA sequences in this sample encode the identical CDR3. This rearrangement joins TRBV10-3 to TRBJ2-7, with a weak D call TRBD2 (7 bases). The CDR3 contains 13 residues. Germline V gene sequence: CDR1 ENHRY, CDR2 SYGVKD. Trimming pared 7 bases from V and 7 bases from J, leaving 17 bases between. The CDR3: CAIIGGPAEEQYF. In DNA form, the CDR3 reads TGTGCCATCATCGGGGGGCCCGCTGAAGAGCAGTACTTC.

This chain connects TRBV10-3 to TRBJ2-7; 9 nucleotides match TRBD1. J lost 1 base, V lost 11 bases, and 15 bases had no gene match. Germline CDR1 reads ENHRY; CDR2 reads SYGVKD. CDR3 length: 16 residues. CDR3 amino acids: CAVRKEGTGISYEQYF. The CDR3 nucleotides read TGTGCCGTACGGAAGGAGGGGACAGGGATTTCCTACGAGCAGTACTTC.

V gene TRBV11-2 combines with J gene TRBJ1-6, with D tentatively TRBD1 (5 bases). The V gene's germline CDR1 is SGHAT and CDR2 FQNNGV. The CDR3 loop spans 13 amino acids. Deletions cut 1 base from V and 14 bases from J, with 12 bases between. CDR3 DNA sequence: TGTGCCAGCAGCTTAGGGGCAACACAGGCCCTCCACTTT. Its protein is CASSLGATQALHF. Variable domain in full (rest from reference TRBV11-2 and TRBJ1-6): EAGVAQSPRYKIIEKRQSVAFWCNPISGHATLYWYQQILGQGPKLLIQFQNNGVVDDSQLPKDRFSAERLKGVDSTLKIQPAKLEDSAVYLCASSLGATQALHFGNGTRLTVT.

The chain carries TRBV5-1 and TRBJ2-5; 15 bases agree with TRBD2. V gave up 3 bases and J gave up 6 bases; unmatched junction bases: 12. Germline assignment: CDR1 SGHRS and CDR2 YFSETQ. This CDR3 spans 18 amino acids. For the CDR3, the DNA is TGCGCCAGCAGCTGGACTAGCGGGGGGGCCGCCGGTGGAAAGACCCAGTACTTC. It is translated as CASSWTSGGAAGGKTQYF.

This chain connects TRBV4-1 to TRBJ2-5; no definite D call. The CDR3 has 14 residues. Germline V gene lookup returns CDR1 MGHRA and CDR2 YSYEKL. V was cut by 1 base and J by 2 bases, with 8 bases left in between. The CDR3, as DNA: TGCGCCAGCAGCCAAGCCCAGTTTCAAGAGACCCAGTACTTC. Translating it yields CASSQAQFQETQYF.

In this sample, this clone turned up once. The chain employs TRBV25-1 and TRBJ2-5; 9 bases align to TRBD1. After removal of 4 bases from V and 5 bases from J, the junction contained 8 bases not matched to a gene. Germline V CDR1 and CDR2: MGHDK, SYGVNS. This CDR3 is built from 15 residues. The CDR3 loop reads CASSAQTGGIETQYF. CDR3 DNA: TGTGCCAGCAGTGCACAGACAGGGGGAATCGAGACCCAGTACTTC.

The genes are TRBV9 and TRBJ1-1; D is perhaps TRBD1 (6 bases). With 0 bases removed from V and 4 bases from J, the gap between germline ends came to 10 bases. CDR1 is SGDLS, CDR2 YYNGEE, per germline. CDR3 length: 14 residues. The CDR3 region is CASSVAGVGTEAFF. The DNA of the CDR3 is TGTGCCAGCAGCGTAGCAGGGGTTGGCACTGAAGCTTTCTTT.

The V call is TRBV6-5, the J call TRBJ1-4; D is unclear. The CDR3 has 12 residues. The germline V gene encodes CDR1 MNHEY and CDR2 SVGAGI. V was shortened by 5 bases and J by 7 bases, with 8 bases between the two germline ends. The CDR3 region has the DNA TGTGCCAGCAGTCCCGGGTTTGAAAAACTGTTTTTT. This sequence encodes CASSPGFEKLFF.

The chain has TRBV5-5 and TRBJ1-1, with 7 bases identical to TRBD1. Germline V gives CDR1 SGHKS, CDR2 YYEKEE (reference sequence). Trimming cost V 1 base and J 4 bases; bases outside gene matches: 4. CDR3 length: 14 amino acids. CDR3 sequence (DNA): TGTGCCAGCAGCTTGATCCAGGGGGTCACTGAAGCTTTCTTT. Translating gives CASSLIQGVTEAFF.

The chain recombines TRBV7-9 with TRBJ2-5; 11 bases are a match to TRBD2. Germline V gene data show CDR1 as SEHNR and CDR2 as FQNEAQ (reference sequence). The CDR3 length is 16 residues. With V trimmed by 5 bases and J by 2 bases, 7 bases remained unmatched. The CDR3 is CASSLGRLAGQETQYF. Here the CDR3 DNA reads TGTGCCAGCAGCCTCGGCCGACTAGCGGGACAAGAGACCCAGTACTTC.

The chain carries TRBV5-1 and TRBJ2-3, with 16 bases identical to TRBD2. Germline-derived CDR1 and CDR2 are SGHRS and YFSETQ. J gave up 2 bases and V 4 bases, and 10 bases lay outside the gene matches. The CDR3 length is 19 residues. The CDR3, as DNA: TGCGCCAGCAGCCCGACCGGGACTAGCGGGAGGGCACTCACAGATACGCAGTATTTT. It codes for CASSPTGTSGRALTDTQYF.

This clone was counted a single time. This rearrangement joins TRBV19 to TRBJ2-3, with 14 positions matching TRBD2. CDR1 and CDR2 from the germline V gene are LNHDA and SQIVND (reference sequence). CDR3 length: 16 residues. Trimming took 6 bases from V and 1 from J; bases not matched to a gene: 3. The chain's CDR3 is CASSGLAGGGTDTQYF. The CDR3 DNA sequence: TGTGCCAGTAGCGGACTAGCGGGGGGAGGCACAGATACGCAGTATTTT.

This chain connects TRBV4-1 to TRBJ2-7; TRBD1 might be the D (8 bases). Germline assignment: CDR1 MGHRA and CDR2 YSYEKL. This CDR3 region has 16 residues. Trimming took off 2 bases at V and 4 bases at J, with 18 bases between the two ends. CDR3 nucleotides: TGCGCCAGCAGCCAACAGGGGGGGACAGGTGTTTACGAGCAGTACTTC. This translates into CASSQQGGTGVYEQYF.

The rearrangement uses TRBV7-8 and TRBJ2-2; a possible D gene is TRBD2 (7 bases). Germline CDR1 is SGHVS and CDR2 is FQNEAQ. The CDR3 extends over 16 amino acids. Trimming left V 2 bases short and J 1 base short, with 11 bases between. CDR3 DNA sequence: TGTGCCAGCAGCTTAACGAGGGGGGGGAACACCGGGGAGCTGTTTTTT. Its protein product is CASSLTRGGNTGELFF.

This chain joins TRBV18 and TRBJ1-5, with a tentative D call TRBD1 (6 bases). V lost 6 bases, J lost 1 base, and 13 bases lay in between. The V gene's germline CDR1 is KGHSH and CDR2 LQKENI. This CDR3 spans 15 amino acids. CDR3 bases: TGTGCCAGCTCCCCCACAGGGTACAGCAATCAGCCCCAGCATTTT. Translating gives CASSPTGYSNQPQHF.

The chain carries TRBV5-6 and TRBJ1-1, with D maybe TRBD1 (6 bases). Germline loops: CDR1 SGHDT, CDR2 YYEEEE. Trimming removed 4 bases at V and 8 bases at J, with 24 bases between. The CDR3 consists of 16 residues. In DNA, the CDR3 is TGTGCCAGCAGCCGGCAGGGGTGGTCGAACAGACTGGAAGCTTTCTTT. This gives the protein CASSRQGWSNRLEAFF.